This entry is about one T cell receptor beta chain. The CDR3 loop spans 13 amino acids. Trimming took 3 bases from V and 2 from J; bases not matched to a gene: 1. The V gene's germline CDR1 is SGHNT and CDR2 YYREEE (reference sequence). This sample was included in a study of blood T cell repertoires in COVID-19. Study-wide background: Samples came from the United States, Italy and Spain, spanning acute and convalescent COVID-19.

Only in-frame clones appear in the TCRdb table, and some are missing; sequencing was by immunoSEQ multiplex PCR. The sample has under 100,000 clones, approximately 91% seen once; the top ten hold approximately 3.6%. Material for sequencing was peripheral blood. The chain couples TRBV5-4 to TRBJ1-2; 7 bases agree with TRBD1. This clonotype was sampled from a woman in her sixties or seventies with acute or convalescent COVID-19. The CDR3 bases are TGTGCCAGCAGCTGGGGACAGAACTATGGCTACACCTTC. Translating gives CASSWGQNYGYTF.